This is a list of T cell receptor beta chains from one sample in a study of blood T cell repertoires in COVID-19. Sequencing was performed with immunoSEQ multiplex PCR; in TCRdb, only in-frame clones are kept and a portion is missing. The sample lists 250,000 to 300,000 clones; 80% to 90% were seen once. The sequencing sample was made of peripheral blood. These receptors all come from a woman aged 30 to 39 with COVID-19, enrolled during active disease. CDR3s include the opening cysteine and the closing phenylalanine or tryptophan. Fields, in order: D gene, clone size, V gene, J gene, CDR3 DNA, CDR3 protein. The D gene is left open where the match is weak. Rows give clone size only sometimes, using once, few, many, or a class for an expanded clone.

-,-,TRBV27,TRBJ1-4,TGTGCCAGCAGTCCTACGGGGTTCGGAGAAAAACTGTTTTTT,CASSPTGFGEKLFF
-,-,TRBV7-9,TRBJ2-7,TGTGCCACCGTCTCACACCGCTCCTACGAGCAGTACTTC,CATVSHRSYEQYF
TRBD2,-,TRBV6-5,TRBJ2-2,TGTGCCAGCAGTTACTTAGCGGGCGGGGAGCTGTTTTTT,CASSYLAGGELFF
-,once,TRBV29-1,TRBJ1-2,TGCAGCCACGACAGGTTGGATGGCTACACCTTC,CSHDRLDGYTF
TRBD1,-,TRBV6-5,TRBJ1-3,TGTGCCAGCAGGCGGACAGGGGGCTCTGGAAACACCATATATTTT,CASRRTGGSGNTIYF
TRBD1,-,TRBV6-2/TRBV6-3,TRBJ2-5,TGTGCCAGCAGTTACTTGGACAGGGGACAAGAGACCCAGTACTTC,CASSYLDRGQETQYF
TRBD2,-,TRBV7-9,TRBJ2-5,TGTGCCAGCAGCTTCACCGGGGGGATGGGGACCCAGTACTTC,CASSFTGGMGTQYF
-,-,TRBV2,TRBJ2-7,TGTGCCAGCAGTGTGGAGGGCAATAGTTGGGTGGGGTCTTACGAGCAGTACTTC,CASSVEGNSWVGSYEQYF
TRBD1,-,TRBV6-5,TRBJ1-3,TGTGCCAGCAGTTACTCAGGGACAGGGGACGGAAACACCATATATTTT,CASSYSGTGDGNTIYF
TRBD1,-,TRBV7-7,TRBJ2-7,TGTGCCAGCAGCTTAACCGGGACAGGGGCCTACGAGCAGTACTTC,CASSLTGTGAYEQYF
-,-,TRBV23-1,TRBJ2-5,TGCGCCAGCAGTCAATCTTGGGGCGTTGGGGGCCCAGAGACCCAGTACTTC,CASSQSWGVGGPETQYF
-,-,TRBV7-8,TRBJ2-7,TGTGCCAGCAGCTTCCGTGGGAGAACCTACGAGCAGTACTTC,CASSFRGRTYEQYF
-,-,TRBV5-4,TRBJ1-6,TGTGCCAGCAGCTTGGCGGGGGGCTGGGACTCACCCCTCCACTTT,CASSLAGGWDSPLHF
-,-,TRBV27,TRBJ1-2,TGTGCCAGCAGTCACGGGGTTGGCTACACCTTC,CASSHGVGYTF
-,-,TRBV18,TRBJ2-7,TGTGCCAGCTCACCAACGGGGTCCTACGAGCAGTACTTC,CASSPTGSYEQYF
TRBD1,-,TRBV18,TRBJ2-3,TGTGCCAGCTCACCCGAAGGTTGGGACAGCACCCCAGATACGCAGTATTTT,CASSPEGWDSTPDTQYF
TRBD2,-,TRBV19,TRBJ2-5,TGTGCCAGTAGTCGGGGGGGCCCCCAAGAGACCCAGTACTTC,CASSRGGPQETQYF